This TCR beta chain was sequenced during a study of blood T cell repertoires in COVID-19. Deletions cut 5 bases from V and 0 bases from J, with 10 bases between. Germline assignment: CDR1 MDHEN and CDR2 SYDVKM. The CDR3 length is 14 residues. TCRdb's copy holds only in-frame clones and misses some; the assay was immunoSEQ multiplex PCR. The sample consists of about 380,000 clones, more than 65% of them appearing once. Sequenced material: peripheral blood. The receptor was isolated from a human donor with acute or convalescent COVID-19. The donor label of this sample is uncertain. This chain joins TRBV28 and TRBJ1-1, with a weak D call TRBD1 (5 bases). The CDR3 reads CASSTQGMNTEAFF. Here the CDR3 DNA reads TGTGCCAGCAGTACCCAGGGTATGAACACTGAAGCTTTCTTT.